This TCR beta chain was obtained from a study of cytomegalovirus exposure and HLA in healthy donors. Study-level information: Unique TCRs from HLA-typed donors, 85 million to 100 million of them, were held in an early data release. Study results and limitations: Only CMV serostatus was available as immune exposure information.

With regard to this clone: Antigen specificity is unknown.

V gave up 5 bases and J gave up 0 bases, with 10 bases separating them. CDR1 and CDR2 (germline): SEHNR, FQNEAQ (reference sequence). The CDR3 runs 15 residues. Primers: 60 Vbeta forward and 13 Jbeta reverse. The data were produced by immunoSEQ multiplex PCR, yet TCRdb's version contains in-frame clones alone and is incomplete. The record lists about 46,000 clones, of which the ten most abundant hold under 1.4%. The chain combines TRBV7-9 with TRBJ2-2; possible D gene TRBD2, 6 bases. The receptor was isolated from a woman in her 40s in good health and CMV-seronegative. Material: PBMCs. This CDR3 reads CASSPGRTNTGELFF. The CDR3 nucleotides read TGTGCCAGCAGCCCTGGGAGGACGAACACCGGGGAGCTGTTTTTT.